This T cell receptor (beta chain) was identified in a study of beta chain features in type 1 diabetes. Study outcomes and limitations: Within patients, naive, central memory and Treg TCRB repertoires seemed more similar than within healthy donors. Type 1 diabetes patients had fewer VDJ junction insertions and more deletions.

Regarding this clone: Antigen specificity is unknown.

This CDR3 has 15 residues. Germline loops: CDR1 MNHNY, CDR2 SVGAGI (reference sequence). The trim removed 0 bases at V and 1 base at J, leaving 2 bases unmatched. Expressed TCRB transcripts were sequenced, since all the RNA that had been isolated was reverse transcribed. Samples of naive, central memory and regulatory T cells yielded a mean of around 3.4 million reads. Repertoires were generated with immunoSEQ multiplex PCR, while TCRdb's copy carries only in-frame clones and drops some. The repertoire consists of approximately 330,000 clones, with 11% occurring once and the leading ten covering over 0.015%.

V and J are TRBV6-6 and TRBJ1-1, with 7 bases that match TRBD1. The sample was naive CD4+ T cells from blood. The receptor's source is a woman in her 30s in good health. The CDR3 is CASSYSTGTNTEAFF. In nucleotides, the CDR3 is TGTGCCAGCAGTTACTCGACAGGGACGAACACTGAAGCTTTCTTT.